These 12 T cell receptor beta chains originate from one sample sequenced in a study of molecular identifiers for immune sequencing clone quantification. TCRdb reprocessed the PCR reads via MiXCR and lists one record per CDR3 protein. The table lists approximately 670,000 distinct CDR3 sequences, 15% to 20% of them singletons. Sequenced sample: naive CD8+ T cells from blood, with Jurkat cell RNA spiked in. Subset specified: FACS-sorted CD8+CD4-CCR7+CD45RA+ naive T cells. Receptors were obtained from a human donor in good health. Some libraries in this study had Jurkat cell RNA spiked in.

This clonotype was seen many times. In DNA form, the CDR3 reads TGTGCCAGCAGCTTACTTACAGGGGAGAACACTGAAGCTTTCTTT. Its protein is CASSLLTGENTEAFF. This chain connects TRBV7-9 to TRBJ1-1; 7 nucleotides align to TRBD1. This CDR3 comprises 15 residues. The trim removed 2 bases at V and 1 base at J, leaving 4 bases unmatched. Germline CDR1 SEHNR, CDR2 FQNEAQ (reference sequence).

This clonotype was observed many times. The V and J genes are TRBV27 and TRBJ2-2; no clear D gene. Per the germline V gene, CDR1 is MNHEY and CDR2 is SMNVEV (reference sequence). With 7 bases removed from V and 5 bases from J, the gap between germline ends came to 8 bases. There are 12 residues in the CDR3. DNA of the CDR3: TGTGCCAGCACCCATTATACCGGGGAGCTGTTTTTT. Translating it yields CASTHYTGELFF.

This clonotype has ten or more counts. The chain employs TRBV30 and TRBJ2-7; no clear D. V lost 1 base to trimming and J lost 0 bases, with 10 bases between them. The CDR3 is 14 residues long. Germline V lookup: CDR1 GTSNPN, CDR2 SVGIG (reference sequence). The CDR3 protein is CAWSEVWASYEQYF. The CDR3 DNA sequence: TGTGCCTGGAGTGAGGTCTGGGCCTCCTACGAGCAGTACTTC.

The chain joins TRBV27 to TRBJ1-3; a possible D gene is TRBD1 (6 bases). The germline gives CDR1 MNHEY, CDR2 SMNVEV (reference sequence). Trimming removed 6 bases at V and 2 bases at J, with 38 bases between. The CDR3 totals 23 residues. The CDR3 is CASSQKPGHPLIFAGSPGNTIYF. CDR3 nucleotides: TGTGCCAGCAGCCAAAAACCGGGACACCCATTGATCTTCGCGGGAAGTCCTGGAAACACCATATATTTT.

With respect to this clonotype: At one end the junction does not follow the germline gene, possibly because of a read error. The J gene is TRBJ1-1, the V gene TRBV19; D gene unclear. Germline CDR1 LNHDA, CDR2 SQIVND (reference sequence). This CDR3 is built from 12 residues. CDR3 sequence: CASRAGNTEASF. Here the CDR3 DNA reads TGTGCCAGCCGTGCGGGGAACACTGAAGCTTCCTTT.

Worth noting for this clonotype: This may stem from a read error, because a much larger clone lies one nucleotide away. The chain is built from TRBV6-2 or TRBV6-3 and TRBJ2-7; 12 nucleotides match TRBD2. The J segment lost 0 bases and the V segment lost 10 bases, leaving 4 bases of the junction unmatched. Germline CDR1 reads MNHEY; CDR2 reads SVGEGT. The CDR3 consists of 14 residues. The CDR3 DNA reads TGTGCCAACAGACTAGCGGGAGTCTCCTACGAGCAGTACTTC. Its protein product is CANRLAGVSYEQYF.

This sequence joins TRBV5-1 and TRBJ2-3; 10 positions agree with TRBD1. This CDR3 has 16 amino acids. V lost 1 base, J lost 2 bases, and 4 bases stayed unmatched. Germline V lookup: CDR1 SGHRS, CDR2 YFSETQ. CDR3 amino acids: CASSLPTGGPTDTQYF. The CDR3 DNA sequence: TGCGCCAGCAGCTTGCCGACAGGGGGCCCCACAGATACGCAGTATTTT. Looking up the rest from reference TRBV5-1 and TRBJ2-3 gives the full variable domain: KAGVTQTPRYLIKTRGQQVTLSCSPISGHRSVSWYQQTPGQGLQFLFEYFSETQRNKGNFPGRFSGRQFSNSRSEMNVSTLELGDSALYLCASSLPTGGPTDTQYFGPGTRLTVL.

As regards this clonotype: Because the CDR3 is missing its conserved closing phenylalanine or tryptophan, this is likely a read error. This chain joins TRBV5-6 and TRBJ1-5; D perhaps matches TRBD1 (5 bases). Trimming cost V 0 bases and J 0 bases, with 16 bases left between them. Germline loops: CDR1 SGHDT, CDR2 YYEEEE. There are 18 residues in the CDR3. The CDR3 region is CASSLGAGIVYSNQPQHS. CDR3 bases: TGTGCCAGCAGCTTGGGGGCAGGGATCGTCTATAGCAATCAGCCCCAGCATTCT.

This clonotype was counted between two and nine times. The chain carries TRBV27 and TRBJ2-3; D unclear. Looked up from germline, CDR1 is MNHEY and CDR2 is SMNVEV (reference sequence). The CDR3 has 14 amino acids. The ends were cut back, 4 bases at V and 4 bases at J, with 12 bases in the middle. The CDR3: CASSSLDGSDTQYF. CDR3 nucleotides: TGTGCCAGCAGTTCCTTGGACGGCTCAGATACGCAGTATTTT.

This clonotype was seen a handful of times. A much larger clone lies one base from this, so it may be a read error. This chain connects TRBV28 to TRBJ1-1, with 12 nucleotides matching TRBD1. Looked up from germline, CDR1 is MDHEN and CDR2 is SYDVKM. The CDR3 is 16 amino acids. J gave up 5 bases and V 5 bases, and 9 bases lay outside the gene matches. This CDR3 reads CASSGVGQGAWTEAFF. The CDR3 DNA sequence: TGTGCCAGCAGTGGGGTGGGACAGGGGGCTTGGACTGAAGCTTTCTTT.

Concerning this clonotype: A read error is likely, as this CDR3 ends without the conserved phenylalanine or tryptophan. V is TRBV27 and J is TRBJ2-1; D might be TRBD2 (5 bases). Germline V gene sequence: CDR1 MNHEY, CDR2 SMNVEV (reference sequence). This CDR3 contains 11 residues. V was shortened by 4 bases and J by 13 bases, with 11 bases between the two germline ends. This CDR3 reads CASSSGISQFS. The CDR3 DNA sequence: TGTGCCAGCAGTTCCGGGATTTCTCAGTTCTCC.

This clonotype was counted at least ten times. CDR3 sequence (DNA): TGCAGCGTTTTACCGGGTGCCTCTGGGGCCAACGTCCTGACTTTC. Amino acid sequence: CSVLPGASGANVLTF. V usage is TRBV29-1 and J usage is TRBJ2-6; D gene ambiguous. This CDR3 region has 15 residues. V was cut by 5 bases and J by 0 bases, with 11 bases left in between. Germline V gene sequence: CDR1 SQVTM, CDR2 ANQGSEA. The entire variable domain, with the rest obtained from reference TRBV29-1 and TRBJ2-6, is as follows: SAVISQKPSRDICQRGTSLTIQCQVDSQVTMMFWYRQQPGQSLTLIATANQGSEATYESGFVIDKFPISRPNLTFSTLTVSNMSPEDSSIYLCSVLPGASGANVLTFGAGSRLTVL.